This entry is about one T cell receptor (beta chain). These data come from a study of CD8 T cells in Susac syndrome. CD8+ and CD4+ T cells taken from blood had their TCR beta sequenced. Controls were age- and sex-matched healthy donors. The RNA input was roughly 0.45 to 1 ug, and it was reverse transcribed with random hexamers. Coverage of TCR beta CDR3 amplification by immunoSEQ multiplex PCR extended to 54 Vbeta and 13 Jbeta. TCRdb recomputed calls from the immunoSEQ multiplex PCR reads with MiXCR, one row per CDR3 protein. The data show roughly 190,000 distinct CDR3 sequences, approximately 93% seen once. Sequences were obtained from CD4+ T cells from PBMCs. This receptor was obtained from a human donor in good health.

This CDR3 reads CASSQVRGTYNEQFF. The CDR3 DNA follows: TGTGCCAGCAGCCAAGTTCGGGGGACCTACAATGAGCAGTTCTTC. The J gene is TRBJ2-1, the V gene TRBV14, with D perhaps matching TRBD2 (6 bases). The CDR3 runs 15 residues. The V end was cut by 1 base, the J end by 2 bases, with 9 bases between. In germline, CDR1 is SGHDN, CDR2 FVKESK.